The rows below give T cell receptor beta chains drawn from one sample of a study of cytomegalovirus exposure and HLA in healthy donors. The data were produced by immunoSEQ multiplex PCR, yet TCRdb's version contains in-frame clones alone and is incomplete. The sample holds over 100,000 clones, more than 75% seen once. Material for sequencing was PBMCs. The receptors shown here come from a female donor in good health and CMV-seronegative. The CDR3 runs from the conserved cysteine through the conserved F or W. The order of the fields is D gene, V gene, J gene, clone size, CDR3 protein, CDR3 DNA. A D gene is named only where the DNA matches it firmly. Only part of the rows carry a size: once, few, many, or a class if the clone is expanded.

d_call: .
v_call: TRBV7-8
j_call: TRBJ2-7
clone_size: .
cdr3_aa: CASSPRVSIYEQYF
cdr3_nt: TGTGCCAGCAGCCCCCGGGTTTCTATATACGAGCAGTACTTC

d_call: TRBD2
v_call: TRBV2
j_call: TRBJ2-7
clone_size: once
cdr3_aa: CASSPGGLTYEQYF
cdr3_nt: TGTGCCAGCAGCCCGGGGGGGTTGACCTACGAGCAGTACTTC

d_call: .
v_call: TRBV2
j_call: TRBJ1-4
clone_size: .
cdr3_aa: CATALRVVAEKLFF
cdr3_nt: TGTGCCACCGCGTTGAGGGTCGTAGCCGAAAAACTGTTTTTT

d_call: .
v_call: TRBV28
j_call: TRBJ2-3
clone_size: .
cdr3_aa: CASSRQTSSTDTQYF
cdr3_nt: TGTGCCAGCAGCCGACAAACTAGCAGCACAGATACGCAGTATTTT

d_call: .
v_call: TRBV6-1
j_call: TRBJ2-2
clone_size: .
cdr3_aa: CASREGLTAGELFF
cdr3_nt: TGTGCCAGCAGAGAGGGTTTAACAGCCGGGGAGCTGTTTTTT

d_call: TRBD2
v_call: TRBV9
j_call: TRBJ2-1
clone_size: once
cdr3_aa: CASSAGTTIWDEQFF
cdr3_nt: TGTGCCAGCAGCGCCGGGACTACTATTTGGGATGAGCAGTTCTTC

d_call: TRBD1
v_call: TRBV5-1
j_call: TRBJ1-2
clone_size: .
cdr3_aa: CASSSSTVSGQGEGYTF
cdr3_nt: TGCGCCAGCAGCTCGTCTACTGTATCCGGACAGGGGGAAGGCTACACCTTC

d_call: .
v_call: TRBV11-2
j_call: TRBJ2-1
clone_size: .
cdr3_aa: CASSLVAGSEQFF
cdr3_nt: TGTGCCAGCAGCTTAGTGGCGGGGAGTGAGCAGTTCTTC

d_call: .
v_call: TRBV28
j_call: TRBJ1-1
clone_size: .
cdr3_aa: CASSPPRGRGTEAFF
cdr3_nt: TGTGCCAGCAGTCCCCCCCGCGGAAGGGGCACTGAAGCTTTCTTT

d_call: TRBD1
v_call: TRBV4-1
j_call: TRBJ1-4
clone_size: many
cdr3_aa: CASSPLGQGTNEKLFF
cdr3_nt: TGCGCCAGCAGCCCTCTCGGACAGGGAACTAATGAAAAACTGTTTTTT

d_call: TRBD1
v_call: TRBV5-1
j_call: TRBJ2-7
clone_size: .
cdr3_aa: CASSFTMTGNGAEQYF
cdr3_nt: TGCGCCAGCAGCTTTACAATGACAGGGAACGGGGCCGAGCAGTACTTC

d_call: .
v_call: TRBV5-1
j_call: TRBJ2-7
clone_size: .
cdr3_aa: CASSHYLTGTGYEQYF
cdr3_nt: TGCGCCAGCAGCCACTACCTGACCGGTACGGGCTACGAGCAGTACTTC

d_call: TRBD2
v_call: TRBV28
j_call: TRBJ2-1
clone_size: .
cdr3_aa: CASIEGLAGRYEQFF
cdr3_nt: TGTGCCAGCATCGAAGGACTAGCGGGACGATATGAGCAGTTCTTC

d_call: .
v_call: TRBV28
j_call: TRBJ2-7
clone_size: once
cdr3_aa: CASRVGGSYEQYF
cdr3_nt: TGTGCCAGCAGGGTAGGCGGATCCTACGAGCAGTACTTC

d_call: TRBD1
v_call: TRBV28
j_call: TRBJ1-5
clone_size: .
cdr3_aa: CASSFLTGDQPQHF
cdr3_nt: TGTGCCAGCAGTTTCTTGACAGGGGATCAGCCCCAGCATTTT

d_call: TRBD1
v_call: TRBV5-1
j_call: TRBJ1-3
clone_size: .
cdr3_aa: CASSLRGTGGPLSGNTIYF
cdr3_nt: TGCGCCAGCAGCTTGCGCGGGACAGGGGGGCCCCTCTCTGGAAACACCATATATTTT

d_call: TRBD1
v_call: TRBV19
j_call: TRBJ1-4
clone_size: .
cdr3_aa: CASSITGTGKEKLFF
cdr3_nt: TGTGCCAGTAGTATAACAGGGACAGGGAAGGAAAAACTGTTTTTT

d_call: .
v_call: TRBV30
j_call: TRBJ2-7
clone_size: once
cdr3_aa: CAWSESSYEQYF
cdr3_nt: TGTGCCTGGAGTGAGAGTTCCTACGAGCAGTACTTC

d_call: .
v_call: TRBV12-5
j_call: TRBJ2-3
clone_size: few
cdr3_aa: CASGFQGTDTQYF
cdr3_nt: TGTGCTAGTGGTTTCCAGGGAACAGATACGCAGTATTTT

d_call: .
v_call: TRBV19
j_call: TRBJ1-2
clone_size: .
cdr3_aa: CASNPERYGYGYTF
cdr3_nt: TGTGCCAGTAACCCGGAGAGGTATGGCTATGGCTACACCTTC

d_call: TRBD1
v_call: TRBV19
j_call: TRBJ2-5
clone_size: .
cdr3_aa: CASSITGTGETQYF
cdr3_nt: TGTGCCAGTAGCATTACCGGGACAGGGGAGACCCAGTACTTC

d_call: TRBD1
v_call: TRBV5-4
j_call: TRBJ2-7
clone_size: once
cdr3_aa: CASSLGGTASYEQYF
cdr3_nt: TGTGCCAGCAGCTTGGGAGGGACAGCTTCCTACGAGCAGTACTTC

d_call: .
v_call: TRBV5-1
j_call: TRBJ2-7
clone_size: .
cdr3_aa: CASSPNPQGSYEQYF
cdr3_nt: TGCGCCAGCAGCCCCAACCCCCAGGGGTCCTACGAGCAGTACTTC

d_call: TRBD1
v_call: TRBV28
j_call: TRBJ2-1
clone_size: .
cdr3_aa: CASSHLLPTGKYNEQFF
cdr3_nt: TGTGCCAGCAGCCACCTCCTACCGACAGGGAAATACAATGAGCAGTTCTTC

d_call: TRBD1
v_call: TRBV25-1
j_call: TRBJ2-7
clone_size: .
cdr3_aa: CASSAQGHEQYF
cdr3_nt: TGTGCCAGCAGTGCACAGGGGCACGAGCAGTACTTC

d_call: TRBD2
v_call: TRBV11-2
j_call: TRBJ2-7
clone_size: .
cdr3_aa: CASSLPAGVFYEQYF
cdr3_nt: TGTGCCAGCAGCTTACCGGCGGGAGTGTTTTACGAGCAGTACTTT

d_call: .
v_call: TRBV7-3
j_call: TRBJ1-1
clone_size: .
cdr3_aa: CASSLRAGNTEAFF
cdr3_nt: TGTGCCAGCAGCTTAAGGGCGGGGAACACTGAAGCTTTCTTT

d_call: .
v_call: TRBV2
j_call: TRBJ2-5
clone_size: .
cdr3_aa: CASNVDRQQETQYF
cdr3_nt: TGTGCCAGCAACGTCGACAGGCAACAAGAGACCCAGTACTTC

d_call: .
v_call: TRBV5-1
j_call: TRBJ2-1
clone_size: .
cdr3_aa: CASSLAQGGSISYNEQFF
cdr3_nt: TGCGCCAGCAGCTTGGCCCAGGGGGGCTCGATCTCCTACAATGAGCAGTTCTTC

d_call: .
v_call: TRBV18
j_call: TRBJ2-3
clone_size: .
cdr3_aa: CASSPPRQGSDTQYF
cdr3_nt: TGTGCCAGCTCACCACCGAGGCAGGGCTCAGATACGCAGTATTTT

d_call: .
v_call: TRBV15
j_call: TRBJ2-3
clone_size: .
cdr3_aa: CATSRVRVDTQYF
cdr3_nt: TGTGCCACCAGCAGAGTTAGAGTAGATACGCAGTATTTT

d_call: TRBD2
v_call: TRBV7-6
j_call: TRBJ2-2
clone_size: .
cdr3_aa: CASSLGREVAGVFTTGELFF
cdr3_nt: TGTGCCAGCAGCTTAGGACGGGAAGTAGCGGGAGTATTCACGACCGGGGAGCTGTTTTTT

d_call: TRBD1
v_call: TRBV4-1
j_call: TRBJ1-2
clone_size: .
cdr3_aa: CASSQWQGAYGYTF
cdr3_nt: TGCGCCAGCAGCCAGTGGCAGGGGGCCTATGGCTACACCTTC

d_call: TRBD1
v_call: TRBV7-9
j_call: TRBJ2-3
clone_size: .
cdr3_aa: CASSLPQDRPTDTQYF
cdr3_nt: TGTGCCAGCAGCTTACCGCAGGACAGGCCCACAGATACGCAGTATTTT

d_call: TRBD1
v_call: TRBV5-6
j_call: TRBJ1-1
clone_size: few
cdr3_aa: CASSLGPGQYTEAFF
cdr3_nt: TGTGCCAGCAGCTTGGGGCCGGGACAGTACACTGAAGCTTTCTTT

d_call: .
v_call: TRBV21-1
j_call: TRBJ2-2
clone_size: .
cdr3_aa: CASSKEKREYVGELFF
cdr3_nt: TGTGCCAGCAGCAAAGAGAAGCGGGAGTATGTCGGGGAGCTGTTTTTT

d_call: .
v_call: TRBV28
j_call: TRBJ1-1
clone_size: .
cdr3_aa: CASPPNESLNTEAFF
cdr3_nt: TGTGCCAGCCCCCCAAACGAAAGCCTGAACACTGAAGCTTTCTTT

d_call: .
v_call: TRBV7-2
j_call: TRBJ2-7
clone_size: .
cdr3_aa: CASSAGGAGYEQYF
cdr3_nt: TGTGCCAGCAGCGCCGGAGGGGCCGGCTACGAGCAGTACTTC

d_call: .
v_call: TRBV5-6
j_call: TRBJ2-7
clone_size: .
cdr3_aa: CASSLAGERVKGYEQYF
cdr3_nt: TGTGCCAGCAGCTTGGCAGGGGAAAGGGTTAAGGGCTACGAGCAGTACTTC

d_call: TRBD1
v_call: TRBV28
j_call: TRBJ2-1
clone_size: .
cdr3_aa: CASSLTGQTSNEQFF
cdr3_nt: TGTGCCAGCAGTTTGACGGGACAGACCTCCAATGAGCAGTTCTTC

d_call: .
v_call: TRBV4-3
j_call: TRBJ1-5
clone_size: .
cdr3_aa: CASSQGGRSNQPQHF
cdr3_nt: TGCGCCAGCAGCCAAGGAGGCCGTAGCAATCAGCCCCAGCATTTT

d_call: .
v_call: TRBV5-6
j_call: TRBJ2-7
clone_size: .
cdr3_aa: CASSSSERNEQYF
cdr3_nt: TGTGCCAGCAGCTCCTCGGAGCGTAACGAGCAGTACTTC

d_call: TRBD2
v_call: TRBV5-5
j_call: TRBJ2-5
clone_size: .
cdr3_aa: CASSWERGRNQETQYF
cdr3_nt: TGTGCCAGCAGCTGGGAGCGGGGGCGAAACCAAGAGACCCAGTACTTC

d_call: .
v_call: TRBV10-3
j_call: TRBJ1-2
clone_size: .
cdr3_aa: CAISDSGGYGYTF
cdr3_nt: TGTGCCATCAGTGACAGCGGCGGCTATGGCTACACCTTC

d_call: .
v_call: TRBV6-1
j_call: TRBJ1-5
clone_size: .
cdr3_aa: CASSEAPRVRVDQPQHF
cdr3_nt: TGTGCCAGCAGTGAAGCTCCGCGGGTACGGGTGGATCAGCCCCAGCATTTT

d_call: .
v_call: TRBV7-9
j_call: TRBJ2-7
clone_size: .
cdr3_aa: CASSSLGGDYEQYF
cdr3_nt: TGTGCCAGCAGCTCCCTCGGGGGTGACTACGAGCAGTACTTC

d_call: .
v_call: TRBV19
j_call: TRBJ1-1
clone_size: .
cdr3_aa: CASSMVADLMNTEAFF
cdr3_nt: TGTGCCAGTAGTATGGTAGCAGATTTAATGAACACTGAAGCTTTCTTT

d_call: TRBD2
v_call: TRBV19
j_call: TRBJ2-1
clone_size: .
cdr3_aa: CASSTTGLAQRMEQFF
cdr3_nt: TGTGCCAGTAGTACAACCGGACTAGCGCAAAGGATGGAGCAGTTCTTC

d_call: .
v_call: TRBV4-2
j_call: TRBJ2-7
clone_size: .
cdr3_aa: CASSQAVVSYEQYF
cdr3_nt: TGTGCCAGCAGCCAAGCGGTGGTCTCCTACGAGCAGTACTTC

d_call: TRBD2
v_call: TRBV28
j_call: TRBJ2-1
clone_size: .
cdr3_aa: CASRPAAGLANNEQFF
cdr3_nt: TGTGCCAGCAGACCGGCTGCGGGACTAGCAAACAATGAGCAGTTCTTC

d_call: TRBD1
v_call: TRBV28
j_call: TRBJ2-7
clone_size: once
cdr3_aa: CASSSVDRGLGEQYF
cdr3_nt: TGTGCCAGCAGTTCCGTGGACAGGGGGCTGGGAGAGCAGTACTTC

d_call: .
v_call: TRBV7-9
j_call: TRBJ2-1
clone_size: .
cdr3_aa: CASSLRGRSGSSYNEQFF
cdr3_nt: TGTGCCAGCAGCTTAAGGGGGCGAAGCGGGAGCTCCTACAATGAGCAGTTCTTC